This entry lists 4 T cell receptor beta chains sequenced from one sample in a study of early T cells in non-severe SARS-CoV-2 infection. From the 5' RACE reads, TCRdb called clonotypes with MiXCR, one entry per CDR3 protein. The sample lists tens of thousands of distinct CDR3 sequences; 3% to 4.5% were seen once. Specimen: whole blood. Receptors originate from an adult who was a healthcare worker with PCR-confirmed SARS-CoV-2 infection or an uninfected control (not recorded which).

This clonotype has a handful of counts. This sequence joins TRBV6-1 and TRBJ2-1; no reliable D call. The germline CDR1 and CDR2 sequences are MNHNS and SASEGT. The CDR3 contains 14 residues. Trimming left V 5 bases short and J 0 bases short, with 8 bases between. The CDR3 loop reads CASSTRSSYNEQFF. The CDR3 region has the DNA TGTGCCAGCAGTACCCGGAGCTCCTACAATGAGCAGTTCTTC.

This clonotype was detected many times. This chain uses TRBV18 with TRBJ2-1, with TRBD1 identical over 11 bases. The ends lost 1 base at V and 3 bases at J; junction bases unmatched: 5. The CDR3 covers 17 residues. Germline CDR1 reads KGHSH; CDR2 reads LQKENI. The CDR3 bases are TGTGCCAGCTCACCACGAACCGGGACAGGGGGCTACAATGAGCAGTTCTTC. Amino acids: CASSPRTGTGGYNEQFF.

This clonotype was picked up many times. CDR3: CASSDSSRVKFF. The CDR3 nucleotides read TGTGCCAGCAGTGACTCCAGCAGGGTCAAGTTCTTC. The chain recombines TRBV6-4 with TRBJ2-1; the D gene is possibly TRBD1 (5 bases). CDR3 length equals 12 residues. V dropped 0 bases and J dropped 14 bases, with 11 bases sitting between them. CDR1 is MRHNA and CDR2 is SNTAGT in the germline V gene.

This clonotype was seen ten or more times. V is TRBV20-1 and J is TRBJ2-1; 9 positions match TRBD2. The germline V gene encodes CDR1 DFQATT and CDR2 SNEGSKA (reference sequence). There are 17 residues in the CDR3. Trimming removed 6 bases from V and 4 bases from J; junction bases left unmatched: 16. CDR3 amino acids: CSAQKISSGVRYNEQFF. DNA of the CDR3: TGCAGTGCCCAAAAGATATCTAGCGGGGTCAGGTACAATGAGCAGTTCTTC.